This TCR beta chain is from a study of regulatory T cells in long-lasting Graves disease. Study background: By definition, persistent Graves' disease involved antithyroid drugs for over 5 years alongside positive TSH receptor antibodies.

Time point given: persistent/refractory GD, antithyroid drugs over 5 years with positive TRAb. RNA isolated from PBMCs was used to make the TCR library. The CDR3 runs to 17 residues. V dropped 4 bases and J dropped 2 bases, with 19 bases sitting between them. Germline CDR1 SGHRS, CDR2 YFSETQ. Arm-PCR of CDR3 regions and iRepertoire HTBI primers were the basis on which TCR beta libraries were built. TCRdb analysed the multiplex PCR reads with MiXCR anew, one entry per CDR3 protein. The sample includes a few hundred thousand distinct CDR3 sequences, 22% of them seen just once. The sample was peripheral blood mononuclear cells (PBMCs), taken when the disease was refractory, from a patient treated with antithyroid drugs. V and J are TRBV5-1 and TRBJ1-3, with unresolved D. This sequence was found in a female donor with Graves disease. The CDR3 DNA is TGCGCCAGCAGCCTGACACAAAGTGGAGACCCTGGAAACACCATATATTTT. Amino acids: CASSLTQSGDPGNTIYF.